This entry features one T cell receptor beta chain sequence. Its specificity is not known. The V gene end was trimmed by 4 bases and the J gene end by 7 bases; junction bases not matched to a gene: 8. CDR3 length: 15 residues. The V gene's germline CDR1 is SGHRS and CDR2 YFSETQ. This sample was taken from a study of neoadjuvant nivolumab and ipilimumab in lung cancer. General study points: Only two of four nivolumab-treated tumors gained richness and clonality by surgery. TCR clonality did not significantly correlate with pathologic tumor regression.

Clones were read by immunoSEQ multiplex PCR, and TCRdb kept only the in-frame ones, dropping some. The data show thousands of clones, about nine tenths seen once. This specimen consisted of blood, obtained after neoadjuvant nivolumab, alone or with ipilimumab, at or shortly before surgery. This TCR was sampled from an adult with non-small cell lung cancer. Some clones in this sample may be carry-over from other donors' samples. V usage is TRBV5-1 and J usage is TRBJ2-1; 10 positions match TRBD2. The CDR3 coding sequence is TGCGCCAGCAGCCGGGTAGCGGGAGGTCGTAATGAGCAGTTCTTC. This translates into CASSRVAGGRNEQFF.